The clone carrying this TCR beta chain was counted a single time. Sequencing used immunoSEQ multiplex PCR; TCRdb keeps in-frame clones, though not all of them. The sample has about 63,000 clones, 88% seen once. Germline-derived CDR1 and CDR2 are SGHRS and YFSETQ. V was shortened by 0 bases and J by 6 bases, with 13 bases between the two germline ends. The CDR3 covers 14 residues. This sample was included in a study of blood T cell repertoires in COVID-19. The wider study: Sites in the United States, Italy and Spain provided acute and convalescent COVID-19 samples.

This sequence joins TRBV5-1 and TRBJ2-7, with a weak D call TRBD1 (6 bases). The sample comprised peripheral blood. The sequence derives from a human donor in a cohort sampled during active COVID-19. DNA of the CDR3: TGCGCCAGCAGCTTGGCAATACAAGGGGGCGAGCAGTACTTC. Protein product: CASSLAIQGGEQYF.